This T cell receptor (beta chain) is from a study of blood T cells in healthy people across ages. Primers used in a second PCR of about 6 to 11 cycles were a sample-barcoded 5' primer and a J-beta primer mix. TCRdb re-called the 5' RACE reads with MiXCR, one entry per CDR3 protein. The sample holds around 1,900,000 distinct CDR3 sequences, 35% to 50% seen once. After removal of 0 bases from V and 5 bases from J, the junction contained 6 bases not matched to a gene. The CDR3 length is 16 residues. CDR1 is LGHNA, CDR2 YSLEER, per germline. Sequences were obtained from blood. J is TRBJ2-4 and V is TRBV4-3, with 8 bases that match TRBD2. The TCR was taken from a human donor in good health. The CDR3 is CASSQEAGDGENIQYF. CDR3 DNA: TGCGCCAGCAGCCAAGAAGCGGGGGATGGGGAAAACATTCAGTACTTC.